This T cell receptor beta chain was retrieved from a study of blood T cell repertoires in COVID-19. This clone occurred once. The assay was immunoSEQ multiplex PCR, and TCRdb's table has in-frame clones only and misses some. The sample has 340,000 or so clones, 83% seen once. The CDR3 length is 17 residues. The germline gives CDR1 LGHNA, CDR2 YSLEER. Between the trimmed V and J ends, which lost 0 bases and 0 bases, there was a span of 12 bases. This TCR was sampled from a man younger than 40 with active or convalescent COVID-19. The chain couples TRBV4-3 to TRBJ1-3; D gene unclear. Sequencing used peripheral blood. The CDR3 nucleotides read TGCGCCAGCAGCCAAGACTTTGGGAGGACCTCTGGAAACACCATATATTTT. Protein: CASSQDFGRTSGNTIYF.